Listed below are T cell receptor beta chains from one sample, sequenced in a study of PD-L1 blockade in urothelial cancer. The assay was immunoSEQ multiplex PCR, and TCRdb's table has in-frame clones only and misses some. There are 100,000 to 150,000 clones in the sample; about 82% occur only once, and roughly 2.3% lies in the top ten. Here the sequenced sample was PBMCs, taken around atezolizumab (anti-PD-L1) treatment. The receptor set was obtained from a man in his fifties with urothelial cancer. The CDR3 runs from the conserved cysteine through the conserved F or W. Fields, in order: D gene, J gene, clone size, V gene, CDR3 DNA, CDR3 protein. D genes are given only for firm matches. Expanded clones are given a class, and other clones once, few, many or no size at all.

D: TRBD2
J: TRBJ2-3
size: NA
V: TRBV2
DNA: TGTGCCAGCACGGGAGGGAGACTAGGAAGGACAGATACGCAGTATTTT
CDR3: CASTGGRLGRTDTQYF

D: TRBD2
J: TRBJ2-7
size: NA
V: TRBV5-1
DNA: TGCGCCAGCAGCTTGGCCCCTAGCGGGAGCTCCTACGAGCAGTACTTC
CDR3: CASSLAPSGSSYEQYF

D: NA
J: TRBJ1-6
size: NA
V: TRBV5-1
DNA: TGCGCCAGCAGCTCCGGGCAGGGGCATAATTCACCCCTCCACTTT
CDR3: CASSSGQGHNSPLHF

D: TRBD2
J: TRBJ2-7
size: NA
V: TRBV28
DNA: TGTGCCAGCAGTTTATCTGGGGGGGAGGCCCCACGAGCATACTTC
CDR3: CASSLSGGEAPRAYF

D: TRBD1
J: TRBJ2-7
size: NA
V: TRBV19
DNA: TGTGCCAGTAGTTTACGGACAGGGATCTACGAGCAGTACTTC
CDR3: CASSLRTGIYEQYF

D: TRBD2
J: TRBJ2-7
size: NA
V: TRBV27
DNA: TGTGCCAGCAGTTTAGGGGGGACTAGCGGCTACGAGCAGTACTTC
CDR3: CASSLGGTSGYEQYF

D: TRBD1
J: TRBJ2-1
size: few
V: TRBV7-3
DNA: TGTGCCAGCAGCTTAGTCGGACAGGGGGGCAATGAGCAGTTCTTC
CDR3: CASSLVGQGGNEQFF

D: TRBD1
J: TRBJ2-6
size: NA
V: TRBV7-3
DNA: TGTGCCAGCAGCCCAAGACAGGGCTCTGGGGCCAACGTCCTGACTTTC
CDR3: CASSPRQGSGANVLTF

D: NA
J: TRBJ1-1
size: NA
V: TRBV19
DNA: TGTGCCAGTAGTACTCCCCCCGGGATCGAAGCTTTCTTT
CDR3: CASSTPPGIEAFF

D: NA
J: TRBJ1-4
size: NA
V: TRBV5-6
DNA: TGTGCCAGCAGCCGGGGGGGATATGAAAAACTGTTTTTT
CDR3: CASSRGGYEKLFF

D: TRBD1
J: TRBJ1-2
size: NA
V: TRBV5-1
DNA: TGCGCCAGCAGCTTGGGACAGGGGAGTGGCTATGGCTACACCTTC
CDR3: CASSLGQGSGYGYTF

D: TRBD1
J: TRBJ1-2
size: NA
V: TRBV5-1
DNA: TGCGCCAGCAGCCCGGACAGGGCGAACTATGGCTACACCTTC
CDR3: CASSPDRANYGYTF

D: NA
J: TRBJ1-2
size: NA
V: TRBV10-3
DNA: TGTGCCATCAGCCAAGAGGCGGGCTACACCTTC
CDR3: CAISQEAGYTF

D: NA
J: TRBJ1-1
size: NA
V: TRBV4-1
DNA: TGCGCCAGCAGCCAAGCCGAGACAGGAGTGAACACTGAAGCTTTCTTT
CDR3: CASSQAETGVNTEAFF

D: NA
J: TRBJ1-1
size: once
V: TRBV7-2
DNA: TGTGCCAGCAGCACCTCGGAGGGGATGAACACTGAAGCTTTCTTT
CDR3: CASSTSEGMNTEAFF

D: TRBD1
J: TRBJ2-7
size: NA
V: TRBV23-1
DNA: TGCGCCAGCATGCGTGGGGGCAGGGGGCTTTCGATCTACGAGCAGTACTTC
CDR3: CASMRGGRGLSIYEQYF

D: TRBD2
J: TRBJ2-5
size: NA
V: TRBV18
DNA: TGTGCCAGCTCACCGGGACTACAAGAGACCCAGTACTTC
CDR3: CASSPGLQETQYF

D: TRBD2
J: TRBJ2-2
size: once
V: TRBV5-1
DNA: TGCGCCAGCGGCATCACTAGCGCCACCGGGGAGCTGTTTTTT
CDR3: CASGITSATGELFF

D: NA
J: TRBJ1-1
size: NA
V: TRBV7-2
DNA: TGTGCCAGCAGCTGGTCCCGGGTGCGGAACACTGAAGCTTTCTTT
CDR3: CASSWSRVRNTEAFF

D: NA
J: TRBJ2-1
size: NA
V: TRBV15
DNA: TGTGCCACCAGCAGAGGATCCCCACTAGCTAACAATGAGCAGTTCTTC
CDR3: CATSRGSPLANNEQFF

D: TRBD2
J: TRBJ2-3
size: NA
V: TRBV30
DNA: TGTGCCTGGAGCACTAGCGGGAGCGCAGATACGCAGTATTTT
CDR3: CAWSTSGSADTQYF

D: NA
J: TRBJ1-6
size: few
V: TRBV30
DNA: TGTGCCGGAAAACAGGATCTTGGAAATTCACCCCTCCACTTT
CDR3: CAGKQDLGNSPLHF

D: TRBD1
J: TRBJ1-6
size: once
V: TRBV6-6
DNA: TGTGCCAGCAACCCGACAGGGGCTTACAATTCACCCCTCCACTTT
CDR3: CASNPTGAYNSPLHF

D: TRBD1
J: TRBJ2-7
size: NA
V: TRBV19
DNA: TGTGCCAGTAGTATTGCTCAGGGGGCCTACGAGCAGTACTTC
CDR3: CASSIAQGAYEQYF

D: TRBD1
J: TRBJ2-1
size: NA
V: TRBV19
DNA: TGTGCCACCAGAGACCTACCGGGACAGGGGTGGAATGAGCAGTTCTTC
CDR3: CATRDLPGQGWNEQFF

D: NA
J: TRBJ2-7
size: NA
V: TRBV7-9
DNA: TGTGCCAGCAGCTTTGGCGGGGAGTCCTACGAGCAGTACTTC
CDR3: CASSFGGESYEQYF

D: TRBD1
J: TRBJ1-1
size: few
V: TRBV6-5
DNA: TGTGCCAGCAGAGGACAGGGGGCGGGAGACACTGAAGCTTTCTTT
CDR3: CASRGQGAGDTEAFF

D: NA
J: TRBJ2-2
size: NA
V: TRBV6-6
DNA: TGTGCCAGCAGCAGGACCGGGGAGCTGTTTTTT
CDR3: CASSRTGELFF

D: TRBD1
J: TRBJ2-5
size: NA
V: TRBV19
DNA: TGTGCCAGTAGTACAGGGGGTTTAGAGACCCAGTACTTC
CDR3: CASSTGGLETQYF

D: NA
J: TRBJ2-5
size: NA
V: TRBV7-2
DNA: TGTGCCAGCAGCTTAAAGCGGGCGTCCCAAGAGACCCAGTACTTC
CDR3: CASSLKRASQETQYF

D: TRBD2
J: TRBJ2-2
size: NA
V: TRBV5-1
DNA: TGCGCCAGCAGCTTGCCGCAGACTAGCGGGGTCACCGGGGAGCTGTTTTTT
CDR3: CASSLPQTSGVTGELFF

D: NA
J: TRBJ1-2
size: NA
V: TRBV6-1
DNA: TGTGCCAGCAGTGAAGGGACAGTTGCTAACTATGGCTACACCTTC
CDR3: CASSEGTVANYGYTF

D: NA
J: TRBJ1-5
size: NA
V: TRBV15
DNA: TGTGCCACCAGCAGAGATCAGGATAGCAATCAGCCCCAGCATTTT
CDR3: CATSRDQDSNQPQHF

D: NA
J: TRBJ2-1
size: NA
V: TRBV6-6
DNA: TGTGCCAGCAGTTCGCATAGCTCCTACAATGAGCAGTTCTTC
CDR3: CASSSHSSYNEQFF

D: NA
J: TRBJ1-1
size: NA
V: TRBV19
DNA: TGTGCCAGTAGTATCCTCGGGGTTGCGACTGAAGCTTTCTTT
CDR3: CASSILGVATEAFF

D: NA
J: TRBJ2-3
size: NA
V: TRBV4-2
DNA: TGTGCCAGCAGCCAAGGGACAGGCACAGATACGCAGTATTTT
CDR3: CASSQGTGTDTQYF

D: TRBD2
J: TRBJ2-1
size: few
V: TRBV30
DNA: TGTGCCTGGACCCTAGCGGGAGTTATGGGCAATGAGCAGTTCTTC
CDR3: CAWTLAGVMGNEQFF

D: TRBD2
J: TRBJ2-7
size: NA
V: TRBV7-9
DNA: TGTGCCAGCAGCTTAGAGACTAGCGGGAAAGGGTACGAGCAGTACTTC
CDR3: CASSLETSGKGYEQYF

D: TRBD2
J: TRBJ2-3
size: NA
V: TRBV18
DNA: TGTGCCAGCTCCCAGAGCAATGGAGCCGGGACTAGTAGGGATACGCAGTATTTT
CDR3: CASSQSNGAGTSRDTQYF

D: NA
J: TRBJ2-5
size: NA
V: TRBV5-4
DNA: TGTGCCAGCAGCTTGGCGGGATCTGAGACCCAGTACTTC
CDR3: CASSLAGSETQYF

D: NA
J: TRBJ2-3
size: NA
V: TRBV28
DNA: TGTGCCAGCAGTTTCTCACAGGAAGACACAGATACGCAGTATTTT
CDR3: CASSFSQEDTDTQYF

D: TRBD2
J: TRBJ2-6
size: NA
V: TRBV27
DNA: TGTGCCAGCACCCTGACTAGCGGGAGATCTGGGGCCAACGTCCTGACTTTC
CDR3: CASTLTSGRSGANVLTF

D: TRBD1
J: TRBJ2-7
size: NA
V: TRBV18
DNA: TGTGCCAGTCATAACCCCGGGACAGGGGCCTACGAGCAGTACTTC
CDR3: CASHNPGTGAYEQYF

D: TRBD2
J: TRBJ2-5
size: NA
V: TRBV7-9
DNA: TGTGCCAGCGGTGGGGGGGAAGAGACCCAGTACTTC
CDR3: CASGGGEETQYF

D: TRBD1
J: TRBJ2-5
size: NA
V: TRBV6-1
DNA: TGTGCCAGCAGTGAAACAGGGGCCCTTTCCAAGGAGTACTTC
CDR3: CASSETGALSKEYF

D: TRBD2
J: TRBJ2-1
size: NA
V: TRBV7-9
DNA: TGTGCCAGCAGGGGGGCGGGAGGTGAGCAGTTCTTC
CDR3: CASRGAGGEQFF

D: TRBD2
J: TRBJ2-2
size: NA
V: TRBV7-2
DNA: TGTGCCAGCAGATTTCCGGGACTAGCGGGTGGGGACACCGGGGAGCTGTTTTTT
CDR3: CASRFPGLAGGDTGELFF

D: NA
J: TRBJ1-2
size: NA
V: TRBV30
DNA: TGTGCCTGGACGGGGGGCAACTATGGCTACACCTTC
CDR3: CAWTGGNYGYTF

D: TRBD1
J: TRBJ2-1
size: NA
V: TRBV7-6
DNA: TGTGCCAGCAGCTTAGCCCGGGACAGGGGCCCCAATGAGCAGTTCTTC
CDR3: CASSLARDRGPNEQFF